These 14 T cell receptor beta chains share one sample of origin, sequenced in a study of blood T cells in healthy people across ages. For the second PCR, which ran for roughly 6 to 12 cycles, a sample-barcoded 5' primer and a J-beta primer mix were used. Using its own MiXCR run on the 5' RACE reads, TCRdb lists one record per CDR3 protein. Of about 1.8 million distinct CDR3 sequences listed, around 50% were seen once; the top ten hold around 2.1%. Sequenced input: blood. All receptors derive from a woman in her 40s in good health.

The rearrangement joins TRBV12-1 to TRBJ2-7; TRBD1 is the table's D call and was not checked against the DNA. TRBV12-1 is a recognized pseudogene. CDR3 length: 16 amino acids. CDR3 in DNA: TGTGCCAGCAGCTCTTCCATCCACAGGGGAGGATACGAGCAGTACTTC. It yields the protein CASSSSIHRGGYEQYF.

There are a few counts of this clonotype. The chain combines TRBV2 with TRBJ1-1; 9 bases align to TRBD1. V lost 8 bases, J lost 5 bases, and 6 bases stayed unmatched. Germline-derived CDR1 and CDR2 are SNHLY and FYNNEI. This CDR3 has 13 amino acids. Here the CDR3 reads CASRQGVGTEAFF. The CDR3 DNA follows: TGTGCCAGCCGACAGGGGGTGGGGACTGAAGCTTTCTTT.

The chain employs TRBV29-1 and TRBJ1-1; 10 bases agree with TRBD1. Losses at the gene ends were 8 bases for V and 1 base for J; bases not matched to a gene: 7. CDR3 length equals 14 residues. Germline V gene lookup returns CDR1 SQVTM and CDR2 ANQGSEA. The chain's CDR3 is CSLRGDRGNTEAFF. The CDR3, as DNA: TGCAGCCTTCGAGGGGACAGGGGGAACACTGAAGCTTTCTTT.

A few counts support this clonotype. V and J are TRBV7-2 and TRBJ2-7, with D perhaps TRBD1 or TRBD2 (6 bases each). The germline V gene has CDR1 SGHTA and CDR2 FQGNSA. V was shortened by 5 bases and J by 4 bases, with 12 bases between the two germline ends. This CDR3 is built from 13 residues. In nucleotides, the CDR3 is TGTGCCAGCAGCCCCCGGGGGCGGTACGAGCAGTACTTC. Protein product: CASSPRGRYEQYF.

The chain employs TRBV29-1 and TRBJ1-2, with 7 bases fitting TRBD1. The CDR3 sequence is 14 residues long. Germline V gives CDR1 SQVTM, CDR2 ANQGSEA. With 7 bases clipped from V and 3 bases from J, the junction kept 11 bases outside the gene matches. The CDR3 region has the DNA TGCAGCGCACCAACGAGGGGGCTAGACTATGGCTACACCTTC. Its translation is CSAPTRGLDYGYTF.

The CDR3, as DNA: TGTGCCAGCAGTGCTGATAGCGGGAGGGCTTACGAGCAGTACTTC. It translates to CASSADSGRAYEQYF. This rearrangement joins TRBV28 to TRBJ2-7; 11 bases agree with TRBD2. The CDR3 consists of 15 residues. V lost 5 bases to trimming and J lost 4 bases; unmatched junction nucleotides: 7. CDR1 and CDR2 (germline): MDHEN, SYDVKM.

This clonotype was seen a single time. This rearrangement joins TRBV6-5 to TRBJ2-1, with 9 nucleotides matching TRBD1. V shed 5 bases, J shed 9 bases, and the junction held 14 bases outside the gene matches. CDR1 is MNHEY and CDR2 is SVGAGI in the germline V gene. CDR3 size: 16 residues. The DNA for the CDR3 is TGTGCCAGCAGTCCCCTCGGCTTAACAGGGGGCGTTGAGCAGTTCTTC. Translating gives CASSPLGLTGGVEQFF.

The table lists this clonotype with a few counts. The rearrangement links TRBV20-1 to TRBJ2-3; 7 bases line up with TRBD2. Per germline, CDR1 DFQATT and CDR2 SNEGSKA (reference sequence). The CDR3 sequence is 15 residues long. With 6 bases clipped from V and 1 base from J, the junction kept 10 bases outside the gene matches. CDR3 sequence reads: CSAVPASGGTDTQYF. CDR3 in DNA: TGCAGTGCCGTTCCGGCTAGCGGCGGCACAGATACGCAGTATTTT.

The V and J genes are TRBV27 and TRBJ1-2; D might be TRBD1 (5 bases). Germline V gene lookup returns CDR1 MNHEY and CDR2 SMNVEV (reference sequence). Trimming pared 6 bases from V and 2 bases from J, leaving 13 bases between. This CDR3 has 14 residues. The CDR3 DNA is TGTGCCAGCAGCTTCGGGGGGGGGAACTATGGCTACACCTTC. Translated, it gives CASSFGGGNYGYTF.

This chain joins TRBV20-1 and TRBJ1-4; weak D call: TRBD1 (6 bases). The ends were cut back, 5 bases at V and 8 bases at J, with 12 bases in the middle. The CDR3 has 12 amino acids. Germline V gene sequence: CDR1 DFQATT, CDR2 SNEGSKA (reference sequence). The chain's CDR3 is CSASQGWEKLFF. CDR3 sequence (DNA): TGCAGTGCTTCACAGGGTTGGGAAAAACTGTTTTTT.

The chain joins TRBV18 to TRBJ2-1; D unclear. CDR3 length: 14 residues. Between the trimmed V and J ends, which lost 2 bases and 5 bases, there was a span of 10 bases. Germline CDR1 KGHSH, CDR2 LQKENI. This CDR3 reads CASSPMARNNEQFF. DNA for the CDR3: TGTGCCAGCTCACCAATGGCCAGAAACAATGAGCAGTTCTTC.

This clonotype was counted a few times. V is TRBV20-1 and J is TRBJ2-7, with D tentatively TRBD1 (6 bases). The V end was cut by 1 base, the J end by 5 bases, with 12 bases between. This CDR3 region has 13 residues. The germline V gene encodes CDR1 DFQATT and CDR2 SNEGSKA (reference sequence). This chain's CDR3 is CSARGAGVHEQYF. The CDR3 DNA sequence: TGCAGTGCTAGAGGGGCAGGGGTCCACGAGCAGTACTTC.

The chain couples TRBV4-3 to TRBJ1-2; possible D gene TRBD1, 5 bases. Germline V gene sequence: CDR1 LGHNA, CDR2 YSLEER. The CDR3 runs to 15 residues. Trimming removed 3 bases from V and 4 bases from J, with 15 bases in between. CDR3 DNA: TGCGCCAGCAGCCAGGCTACAGGAAGCACCTATGGCTACACCTTC. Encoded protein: CASSQATGSTYGYTF.

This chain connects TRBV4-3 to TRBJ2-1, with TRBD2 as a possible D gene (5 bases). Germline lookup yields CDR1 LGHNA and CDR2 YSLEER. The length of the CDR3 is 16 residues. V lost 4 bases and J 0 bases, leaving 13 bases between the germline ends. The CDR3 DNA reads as TGCGCCAGCAGCCCCGGAGGCGGAAGCTCCTACAATGAGCAGTTCTTC. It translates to CASSPGGGSSYNEQFF.